This T cell receptor (beta chain) was profiled in a study of cytomegalovirus exposure and HLA in healthy donors. As for the study in general: Within the Caucasian-associated ancestry cluster were around 81% of the approximately 400 genotyped donors.

Study results and caveats: In vitro work confirmed that three CMV-associated chains recognize CMV antigens. TCR beta chains associated with HLA were, in a later analysis, more clonally expanded than equally common others.

With 60 Vbeta and 13 Jbeta primers, the PCR was carried out. In the authors' workflow: It was a later analysis that counted roughly 79 million unique TCR beta chains, of which approximately 11 million were shared. Libraries were prepared by immunoSEQ multiplex PCR; TCRdb keeps only in-frame clonotypes and omits some of them. V and J calls and clone size come straight from that table; D and trimming were deduced from the DNA. The sample has tens of thousands of clones; more than 70% are singletons. Details on this clone: Its antigen is as yet unknown.

The sequence derives from a middle-aged woman in good health and CMV-seropositive. Material for sequencing was PBMCs.

CDR3 in DNA: TGTGCCAGCAGCGAAAATAGCGGGGGCGCGACCTACGAGCAGTACTTC. This translates into CASSENSGGATYEQYF. This chain uses TRBV9 with TRBJ2-7, with TRBD2 matching 9 bases. This CDR3 spans 16 amino acids. V trimming: 3 bases; J trimming: 2 bases; junction bases outside the gene matches: 9. Germline V gene sequence: CDR1 SGDLS, CDR2 YYNGEE.